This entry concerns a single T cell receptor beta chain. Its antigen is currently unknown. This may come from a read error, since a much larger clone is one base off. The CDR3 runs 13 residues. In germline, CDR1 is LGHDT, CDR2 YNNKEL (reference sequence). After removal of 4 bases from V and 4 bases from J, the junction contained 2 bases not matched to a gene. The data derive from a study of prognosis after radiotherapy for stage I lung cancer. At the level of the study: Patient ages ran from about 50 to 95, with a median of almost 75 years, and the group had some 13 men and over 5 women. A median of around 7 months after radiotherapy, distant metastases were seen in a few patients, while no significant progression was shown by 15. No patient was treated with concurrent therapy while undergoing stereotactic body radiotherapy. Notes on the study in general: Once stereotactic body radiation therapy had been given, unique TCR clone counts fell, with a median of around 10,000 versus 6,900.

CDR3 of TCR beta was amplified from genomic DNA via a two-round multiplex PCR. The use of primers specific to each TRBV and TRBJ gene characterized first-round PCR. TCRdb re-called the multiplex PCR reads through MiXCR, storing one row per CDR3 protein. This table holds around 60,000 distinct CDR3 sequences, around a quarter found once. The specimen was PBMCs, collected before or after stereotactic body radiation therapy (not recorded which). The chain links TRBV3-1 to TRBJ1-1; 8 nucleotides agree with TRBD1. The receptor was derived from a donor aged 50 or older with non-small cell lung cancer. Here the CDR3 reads CASSRTGGTEAFF. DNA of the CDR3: TGTGCCAGCAGCCGAACAGGGGGCACTGAAGCTTTCTTT.